The clone carrying this T cell receptor (beta chain) was picked up one time. The antigen is not known. This sample was taken from a study of T cell responses to AZD1222 COVID-19 vaccine. Trimming removed 0 bases from V and 7 bases from J; junction bases left unmatched: 7. Germline V gene lookup returns CDR1 SGHKS and CDR2 YYEKEE (reference sequence). The CDR3 runs 15 residues. Points from the study as a whole: Spike-wide vaccine-associated CD4 TCRs dominated at 160-218 and 743-854. After the peak T cell response, and only then, were repertoires sampled. Of spike-specific TCRs, nearly half reportedly target regions left unmutated in variants.

Profiling relied on immunoSEQ multiplex PCR, and the TCRdb table lists in-frame clones only, not all of them. The sample has about 120,000 clones, approximately 90% seen once. The chain carries TRBV5-5 and TRBJ2-1; 7 positions match TRBD2. This receptor was identified in an adult who received the AZD1222 COVID-19 vaccine. The material sequenced was peripheral blood, taken 28 days after the second AZD1222 dose. CDR3 protein: CASSLDPFGGNEQFF. The CDR3 DNA is TGTGCCAGCAGCTTGGATCCTTTCGGGGGGAATGAGCAGTTCTTC.